This T cell receptor beta chain emerged from a study of tumor and adjacent non-tumor tissue in lung cancer. RNA was extracted from bulk tissue without any cell sorting. Three rounds of nested PCR, following a modified ARM-PCR protocol, produced the TCRbeta library. TCRdb fed the multiplex PCR reads into MiXCR, producing one record per CDR3 protein. The table shows approximately 110,000 distinct CDR3 sequences, with around 75% occurring only once. Remarks on this clonotype: Its target is not known. One end of the junction is discordant with germline, which a read error may explain.

Study outcomes and limitations: Compared with tumor, normal lung showed significantly lower TCR diversity.

The sample was lung tumor tissue. The receptor's source is a woman aged 55 to 70 with non-small cell lung cancer.

The CDR3 DNA sequence: TGTGCCAGCAGGTTAGGGGGCACTGAAGCTTTCTTT. As protein: CASRLGGTEAFF. The chain joins TRBV11-2 to TRBJ1-1, with D perhaps matching TRBD1 (6 bases). This CDR3 contains 12 residues. Germline CDR1 is SGHAT and CDR2 is FQNNGV.